The present T cell receptor beta chain was sequenced within a study of T cell responses to AZD1222 COVID-19 vaccine. In germline, CDR1 is SGHTA, CDR2 FQGNSA. CDR3 length equals 14 residues. Trimming stripped 3 bases from V and 4 bases from J, with 12 bases between. TCRdb's table, derived via immunoSEQ multiplex PCR, lists solely in-frame clones and lacks some. Among about 120,000 clones, about 86% were seen once, and the ten largest hold less than 3.5%. Specimen: peripheral blood, collected 28 days after the second AZD1222 dose. This TCR was recovered from an adult who received the AZD1222 COVID-19 vaccine. This chain connects TRBV7-2 to TRBJ1-2; D is unresolved. This chain's CDR3 is CASSFSQYAYGYTF. In DNA form, the CDR3 reads TGTGCCAGCAGCTTCTCACAGTACGCCTATGGCTACACCTTC.